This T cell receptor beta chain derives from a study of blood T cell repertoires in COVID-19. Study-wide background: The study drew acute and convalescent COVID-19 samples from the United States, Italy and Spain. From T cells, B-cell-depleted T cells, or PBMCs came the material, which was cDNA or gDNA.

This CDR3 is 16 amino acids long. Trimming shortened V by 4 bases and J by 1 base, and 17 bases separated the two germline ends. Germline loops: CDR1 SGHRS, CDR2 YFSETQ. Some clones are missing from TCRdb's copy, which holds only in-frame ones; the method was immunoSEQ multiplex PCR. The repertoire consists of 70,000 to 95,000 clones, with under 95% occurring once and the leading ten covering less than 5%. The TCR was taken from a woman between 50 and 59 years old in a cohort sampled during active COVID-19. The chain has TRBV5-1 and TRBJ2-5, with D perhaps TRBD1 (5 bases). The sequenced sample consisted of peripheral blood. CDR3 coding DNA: TGCGCCAGCAGCGCCCCCAGGGATTCTCTCCAAGAGACCCAGTACTTC. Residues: CASSAPRDSLQETQYF.